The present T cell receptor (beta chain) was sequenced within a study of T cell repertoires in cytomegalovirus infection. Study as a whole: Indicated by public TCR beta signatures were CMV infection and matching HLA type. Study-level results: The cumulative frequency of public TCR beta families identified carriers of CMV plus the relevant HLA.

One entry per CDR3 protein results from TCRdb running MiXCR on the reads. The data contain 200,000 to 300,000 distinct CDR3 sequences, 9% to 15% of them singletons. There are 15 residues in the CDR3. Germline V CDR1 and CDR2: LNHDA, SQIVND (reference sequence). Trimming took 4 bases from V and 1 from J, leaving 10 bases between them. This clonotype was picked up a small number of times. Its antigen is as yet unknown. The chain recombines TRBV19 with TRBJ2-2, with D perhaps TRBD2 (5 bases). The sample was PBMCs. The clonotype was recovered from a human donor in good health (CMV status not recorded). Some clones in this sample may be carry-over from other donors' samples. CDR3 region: CASSTLRGNTGELFF. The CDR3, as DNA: TGTGCCAGTAGTACCCTTCGGGGGAACACCGGGGAGCTGTTTTTT.